The rows below give T cell receptor beta chains drawn from one sample of a study of T cell responses to AZD1222 COVID-19 vaccine. The protocol was immunoSEQ multiplex PCR, while the TCRdb copy is restricted to in-frame clones and leaves out a portion. Of some 110,000 clones listed, 70% to 90% were seen once; the top ten hold about 3.3%. Here the sequenced sample was peripheral blood, taken 28 days after the second AZD1222 dose. Receptors originate from an adult who received the AZD1222 COVID-19 vaccine. The CDR3 runs from the conserved cysteine through the conserved F or W. The D gene is left open where the match is weak. Rows may omit the clone size; those that give it use once, few, many or a size class.

d_call	v_call	clone_size	j_call	cdr3_aa	cdr3_nt
-	TRBV14	-	TRBJ1-1	CASSQDGLMNTEAFF	TGTGCCAGCAGCCAAGATGGCCTGATGAACACTGAAGCTTTCTTT
-	TRBV7-9	-	TRBJ2-1	CASSFGGGFNNEQFF	TGTGCCAGCAGCTTCGGAGGAGGCTTCAACAATGAGCAGTTCTTC
-	TRBV6-4	few	TRBJ1-2	CASSLESGRGGYTF	TGTGCCAGCAGTCTAGAGTCGGGGCGCGGTGGCTACACCTTC
-	TRBV29-1	-	TRBJ1-2	CSVGPLDRPGTNYGYTF	TGCAGCGTTGGCCCCCTTGACAGACCGGGGACTAACTATGGCTACACCTTC
-	TRBV5-8	-	TRBJ1-1	CASSPSVPLNTEAFF	TGTGCCAGCAGCCCGTCAGTCCCCCTGAACACTGAAGCTTTCTTT
-	TRBV5-1	-	TRBJ2-5	CASVKIDRILETQYF	TGCGCCAGCGTCAAGATCGACAGGATTTTGGAGACCCAGTACTTC
TRBD1	TRBV30	-	TRBJ1-2	CAWSSQGYGYTF	TGTGCCTGGAGTTCACAGGGGTATGGCTACACCTTC
-	TRBV2	-	TRBJ2-2	CARSYGGYTGELFF	TGTGCCAGGAGTTACGGGGGATACACCGGGGAGCTGTTTTTT
-	TRBV7-2	-	TRBJ1-3	CASSPMGGNAGNTIYF	TGTGCCAGCAGCCCGATGGGGGGGAATGCTGGAAACACCATATATTTT
TRBD1	TRBV5-1	-	TRBJ2-7	CASSLVGTGHYEQYF	TGCGCCAGCAGCTTGGTAGGGACAGGGCACTACGAGCAGTACTTC
-	TRBV6-2/TRBV6-3	-	TRBJ1-3	CASSYNQAVKNSGNTIYF	TGTGCCAGCAGTTATAATCAGGCTGTTAAGAACTCTGGAAACACCATATATTTT
-	TRBV19	-	TRBJ2-3	CASRVASTDTQYF	TGTGCCAGTAGGGTTGCCTCCACAGATACGCAGTATTTT
-	TRBV29-1	-	TRBJ1-3	CSVEGPGGTIYF	TGCAGCGTTGAGGGCCCCGGGGGCACCATATATTTT
-	TRBV6-4	-	TRBJ1-1	CASSDSKHTEAFF	TGTGCCAGCAGTGACTCGAAACACACTGAAGCTTTCTTT
TRBD2	TRBV4-2	-	TRBJ2-3	CASSQDTSADTQYF	TGTGCCAGCAGCCAAGATACTAGCGCAGATACGCAGTATTTT
TRBD1	TRBV28	-	TRBJ1-1	CASGEVAGGTTEAFF	TGTGCCAGCGGGGAAGTGGCAGGGGGTACCACTGAAGCTTTCTTT
-	TRBV7-8	-	TRBJ2-7	CASTHLGQFLSVSAYEQYF	TGTGCCAGCACCCACCTCGGACAGTTCTTGTCAGTGAGCGCCTACGAGCAGTACTTC
-	TRBV4-1	few	TRBJ2-1	CASSQESGLYNEQFF	TGCGCCAGCAGCCAAGAGTCGGGCCTCTACAATGAGCAGTTCTTC
TRBD1	TRBV12-3/TRBV12-4	-	TRBJ1-6	CASNRGPNSPLHF	TGTGCCAGCAACAGGGGGCCTAATTCACCCCTCCACTTT
TRBD1	TRBV7-9	-	TRBJ1-2	CASSFPDRGDYGYTF	TGTGCCAGCAGCTTTCCGGACAGGGGGGACTATGGCTACACCTTC
-	TRBV10-1	-	TRBJ1-1	CASSESGQILGTEAFF	TGCGCCAGCAGTGAGTCAGGTCAGATTCTTGGCACTGAAGCTTTCTTT
-	TRBV5-4	-	TRBJ2-5	CATVGFGETQYF	TGTGCCACCGTGGGGTTCGGCGAGACCCAGTACTTC